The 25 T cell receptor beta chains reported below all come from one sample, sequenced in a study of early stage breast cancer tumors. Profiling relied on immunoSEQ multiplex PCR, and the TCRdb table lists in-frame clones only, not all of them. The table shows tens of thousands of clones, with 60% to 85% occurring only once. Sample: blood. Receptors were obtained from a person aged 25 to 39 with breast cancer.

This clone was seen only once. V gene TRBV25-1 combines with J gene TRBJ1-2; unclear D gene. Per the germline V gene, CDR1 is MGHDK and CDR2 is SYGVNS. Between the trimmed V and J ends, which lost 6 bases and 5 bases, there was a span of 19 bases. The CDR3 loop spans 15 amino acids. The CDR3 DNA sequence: TGTGCCAGCAGACCCGACTCTAGCAAAGGGTATGGCTACACCTTC. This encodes CASRPDSSKGYGYTF.

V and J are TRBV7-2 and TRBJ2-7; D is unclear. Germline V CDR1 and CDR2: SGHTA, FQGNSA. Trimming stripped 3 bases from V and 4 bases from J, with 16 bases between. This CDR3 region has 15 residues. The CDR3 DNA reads TGTGCCAGCAGCTTTGGGCTTTCGGTAGGGTACGAGCAGTACTTC. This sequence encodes CASSFGLSVGYEQYF. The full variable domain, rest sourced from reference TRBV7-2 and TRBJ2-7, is GAGVSQSPSNKVTEKGKDVELRCDPISGHTALYWYRQSLGQGLEFLIYFQGNSAPDKSGLPSDRFSAERTGGSVSTLTIQRTQQEDSAVYLCASSFGLSVGYEQYFGPGTRLTVT.

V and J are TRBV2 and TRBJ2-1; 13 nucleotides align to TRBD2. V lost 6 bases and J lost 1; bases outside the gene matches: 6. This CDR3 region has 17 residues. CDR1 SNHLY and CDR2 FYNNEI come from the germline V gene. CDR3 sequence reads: CASRPLAGGISYNEQFF. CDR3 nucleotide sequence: TGTGCCAGCAGGCCACTAGCGGGAGGGATATCCTACAATGAGCAGTTCTTC.

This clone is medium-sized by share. As DNA, the CDR3 is TGTGCCAGCAGTTACGAGGGAGGGGGCTACAATGAGCAGTTCTTC. This codes for CASSYEGGGYNEQFF. The gene calls are TRBV6-6 and TRBJ2-1; a possible D gene is TRBD2 (7 bases). Germline-derived CDR1 and CDR2 are MNHNY and SVGAGI (reference sequence). Trimming took off 2 bases at V and 3 bases at J, with 11 bases between the two ends. This CDR3 spans 15 amino acids.

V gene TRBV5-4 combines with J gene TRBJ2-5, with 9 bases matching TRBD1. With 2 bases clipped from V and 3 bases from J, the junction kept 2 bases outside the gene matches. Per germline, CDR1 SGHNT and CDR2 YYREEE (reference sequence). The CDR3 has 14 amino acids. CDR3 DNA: TGTGCCAGCAGCTTACAGGGGGCTGAAGAGACCCAGTACTTC. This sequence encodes CASSLQGAEETQYF.

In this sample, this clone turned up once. CDR3 sequence reads: CASSPPNRADEQYF. The CDR3 DNA is TGTGCCAGCAGCCCGCCGAACAGGGCCGACGAGCAGTACTTC. The chain uses TRBV7-9 and TRBJ2-7; TRBD1 might be the D (6 bases). From germline, CDR1 is SEHNR and CDR2 FQNEAQ (reference sequence). The CDR3 runs 14 residues. V lost 5 bases, J lost 5 bases, and 16 bases lay in between.

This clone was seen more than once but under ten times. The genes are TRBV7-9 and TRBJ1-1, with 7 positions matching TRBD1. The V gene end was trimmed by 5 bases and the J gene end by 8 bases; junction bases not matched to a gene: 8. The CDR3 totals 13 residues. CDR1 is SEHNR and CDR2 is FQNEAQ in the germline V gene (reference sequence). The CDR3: CASSPLGQTEAFF. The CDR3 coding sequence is TGTGCCAGCAGCCCACTGGGACAGACCGAAGCTTTCTTT.

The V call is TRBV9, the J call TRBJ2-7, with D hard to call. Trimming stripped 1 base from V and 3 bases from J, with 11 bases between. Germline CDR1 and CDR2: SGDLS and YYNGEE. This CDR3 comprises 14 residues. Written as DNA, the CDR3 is TGTGCCAGCAGCGTACGATACGAGAACTACGAGCAGTACTTC. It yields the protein CASSVRYENYEQYF.

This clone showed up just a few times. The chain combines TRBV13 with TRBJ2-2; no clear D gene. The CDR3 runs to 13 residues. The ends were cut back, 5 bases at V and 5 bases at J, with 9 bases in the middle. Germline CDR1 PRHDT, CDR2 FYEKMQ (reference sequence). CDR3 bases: TGTGCCAGCAGCCCGCCAGAGACCGGGGAGCTGTTTTTT. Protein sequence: CASSPPETGELFF.

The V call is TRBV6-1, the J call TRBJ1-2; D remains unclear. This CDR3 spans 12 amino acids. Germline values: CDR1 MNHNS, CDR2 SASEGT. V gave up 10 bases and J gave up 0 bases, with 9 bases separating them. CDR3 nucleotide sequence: TGTGCCACCGGGGAATCTAACTATGGCTACACCTTC. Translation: CATGESNYGYTF.

The CDR3 reads CAWRLNTEAFF. CDR3 DNA: TGTGCCTGGAGGTTGAACACTGAAGCTTTCTTT. The chain has TRBV30 and TRBJ1-1; D gene unclear. With 3 bases removed from V and 0 bases from J, the gap between germline ends came to 2 bases. Germline V lookup: CDR1 GTSNPN, CDR2 SVGIG (reference sequence). There are 11 residues in the CDR3.

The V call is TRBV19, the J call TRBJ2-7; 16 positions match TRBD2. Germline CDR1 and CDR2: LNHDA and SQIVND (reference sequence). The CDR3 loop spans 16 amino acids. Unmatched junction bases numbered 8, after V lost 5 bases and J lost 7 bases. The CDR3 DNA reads TGTGCCAGTAGTCGGGGACTAGCGGGAGGGCCAGGGGAGCAGTACTTC. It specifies CASSRGLAGGPGEQYF.

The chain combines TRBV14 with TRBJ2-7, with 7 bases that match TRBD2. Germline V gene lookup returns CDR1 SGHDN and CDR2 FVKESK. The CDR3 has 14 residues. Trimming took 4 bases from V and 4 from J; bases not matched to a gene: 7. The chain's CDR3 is CASSPRLARYEQYF. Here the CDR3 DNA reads TGTGCCAGCAGCCCGCGACTAGCCCGGTACGAGCAGTACTTC.

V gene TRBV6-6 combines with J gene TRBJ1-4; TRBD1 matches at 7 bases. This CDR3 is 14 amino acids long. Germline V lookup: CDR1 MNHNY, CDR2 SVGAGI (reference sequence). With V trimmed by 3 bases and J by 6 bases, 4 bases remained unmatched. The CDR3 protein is CASSYAGTDEKLFF. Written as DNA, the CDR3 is TGTGCCAGCAGTTATGCAGGGACAGATGAAAAACTGTTTTTT.

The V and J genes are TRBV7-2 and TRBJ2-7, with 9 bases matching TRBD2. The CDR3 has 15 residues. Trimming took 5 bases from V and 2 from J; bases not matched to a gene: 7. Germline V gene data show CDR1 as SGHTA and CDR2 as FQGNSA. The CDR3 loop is CASSVVAGEAYEQYF. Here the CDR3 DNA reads TGTGCCAGCAGCGTCGTAGCGGGAGAGGCCTACGAGCAGTACTTC.

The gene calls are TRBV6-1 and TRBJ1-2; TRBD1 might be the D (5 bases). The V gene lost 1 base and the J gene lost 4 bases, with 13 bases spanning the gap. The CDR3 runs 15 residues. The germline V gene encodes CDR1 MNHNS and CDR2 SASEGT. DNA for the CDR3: TGTGCCAGCAGTGAAGGACAGTTTACCACCTATGGCTACACCTTC. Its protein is CASSEGQFTTYGYTF.

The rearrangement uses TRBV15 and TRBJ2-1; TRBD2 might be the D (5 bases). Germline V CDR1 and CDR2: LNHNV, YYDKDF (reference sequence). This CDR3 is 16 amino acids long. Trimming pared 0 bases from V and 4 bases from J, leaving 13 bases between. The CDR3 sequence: CATSRESTIAYNEQFF. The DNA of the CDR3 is TGTGCCACCAGCAGAGAATCGACTATAGCGTACAATGAGCAGTTCTTC.

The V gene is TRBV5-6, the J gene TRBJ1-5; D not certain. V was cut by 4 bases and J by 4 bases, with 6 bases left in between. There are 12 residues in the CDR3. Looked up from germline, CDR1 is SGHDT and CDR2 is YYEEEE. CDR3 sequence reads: CASSLINQPQHF. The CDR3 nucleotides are TGTGCCAGCAGCCTAATTAATCAGCCCCAGCATTTT.

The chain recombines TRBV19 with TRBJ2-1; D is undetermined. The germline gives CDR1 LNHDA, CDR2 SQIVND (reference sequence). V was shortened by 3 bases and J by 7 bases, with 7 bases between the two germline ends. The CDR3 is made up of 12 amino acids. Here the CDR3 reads CASSIARNEQFF. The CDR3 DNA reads TGTGCCAGTAGTATCGCTCGGAATGAGCAGTTCTTC.

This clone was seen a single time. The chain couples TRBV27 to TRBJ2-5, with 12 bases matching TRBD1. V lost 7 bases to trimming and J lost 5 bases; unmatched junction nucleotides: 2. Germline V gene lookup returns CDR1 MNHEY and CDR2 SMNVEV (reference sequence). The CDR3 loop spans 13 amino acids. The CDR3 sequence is CASTGQGAETQYF. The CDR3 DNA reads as TGTGCCAGCACGGGACAGGGGGCCGAGACCCAGTACTTC.

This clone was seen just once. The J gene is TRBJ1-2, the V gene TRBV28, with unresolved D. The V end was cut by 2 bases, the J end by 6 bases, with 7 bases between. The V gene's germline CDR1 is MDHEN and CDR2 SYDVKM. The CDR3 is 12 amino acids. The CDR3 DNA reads TGTGCCAGCAGTTTACAAACGGATGGCTACACCTTC. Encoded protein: CASSLQTDGYTF.

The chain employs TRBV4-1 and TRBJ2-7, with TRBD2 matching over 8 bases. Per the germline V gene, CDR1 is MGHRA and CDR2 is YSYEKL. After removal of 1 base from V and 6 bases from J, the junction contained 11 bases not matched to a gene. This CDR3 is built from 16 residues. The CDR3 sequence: CASSQAPGTRLVEQYF. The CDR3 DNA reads TGCGCCAGCAGCCAAGCCCCCGGGACTAGGCTTGTCGAGCAGTACTTC.

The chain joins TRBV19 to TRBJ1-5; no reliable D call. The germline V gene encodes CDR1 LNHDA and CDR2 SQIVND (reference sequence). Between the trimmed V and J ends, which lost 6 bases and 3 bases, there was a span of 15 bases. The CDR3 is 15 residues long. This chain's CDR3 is CASRPDPILNQPQHF. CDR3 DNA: TGTGCCAGTAGGCCCGACCCAATACTCAATCAGCCCCAGCATTTT.

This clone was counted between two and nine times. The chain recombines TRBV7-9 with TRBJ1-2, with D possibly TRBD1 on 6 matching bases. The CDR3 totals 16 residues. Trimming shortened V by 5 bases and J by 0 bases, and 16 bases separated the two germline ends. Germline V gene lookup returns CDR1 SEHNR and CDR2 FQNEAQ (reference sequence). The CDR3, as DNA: TGTGCCAGCAGCACCGAAGTCGGGGGCACTAACTATGGCTACACCTTC. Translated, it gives CASSTEVGGTNYGYTF.

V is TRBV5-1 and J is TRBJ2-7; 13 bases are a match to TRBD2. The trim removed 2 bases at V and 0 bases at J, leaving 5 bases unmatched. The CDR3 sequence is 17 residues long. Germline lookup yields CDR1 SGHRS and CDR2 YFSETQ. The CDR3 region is CASSFGLAGVLSYEQYF. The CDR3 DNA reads TGCGCCAGCAGCTTCGGACTAGCGGGAGTTCTCTCCTACGAGCAGTACTTC.